This is a list of T cell receptor beta chains from one sample in a study of blood T cell repertoires in COVID-19. The assay was immunoSEQ multiplex PCR, and TCRdb's table has in-frame clones only and misses some. There are 270,000 or so clones in the sample; about 80% occur only once, and about 3.4% lies in the top ten. The specimen was PBMCs or T cells enriched from blood (not recorded which). All receptors derive from a man aged 50 to 60 who had recovered from COVID-19. Each CDR3 is given with its conserved first and last residue. A D gene is named only where the DNA matches it firmly. Some rows mark clone size as missing; the rest say once, few, many or name a class of expanded clone.

J: TRBJ1-1; V: TRBV28; D: NA; size: NA; CDR3: CASGSNMNTEAFF; DNA: TGTGCCAGCGGTAGCAACATGAACACTGAAGCTTTCTTT
J: TRBJ2-1; V: TRBV19; D: NA; size: NA; CDR3: CASGIPGLNPEQFF; DNA: TGTGCCAGTGGTATTCCCGGACTCAATCCTGAGCAGTTCTTC
J: TRBJ2-1; V: TRBV10-3; D: TRBD2; size: NA; CDR3: CAISEPGTSGKTRNEQFF; DNA: TGTGCCATCAGTGAGCCCGGGACTAGCGGGAAGACCCGAAATGAGCAGTTCTTC
J: TRBJ2-2; V: TRBV4-1; D: TRBD1; size: once; CDR3: CASSQGGQRAFGELFF; DNA: TGCGCCAGCAGCCAAGGGGGACAGAGAGCTTTCGGGGAGCTGTTTTTT
J: TRBJ2-1; V: TRBV11-2; D: TRBD2; size: NA; CDR3: CASSLMLAGGLMSYNEQFF; DNA: TGTGCCAGCAGCTTAATGTTAGCGGGAGGGCTTATGTCCTACAATGAGCAGTTCTTC
J: TRBJ2-2; V: TRBV4-3; D: TRBD2; size: NA; CDR3: CASSQESKAGDGWGELFF; DNA: TGCGCCAGCAGCCAAGAATCTAAGGCGGGAGATGGTTGGGGGGAGCTGTTTTTT
J: TRBJ2-1; V: TRBV10-1; D: NA; size: once; CDR3: CASSESVVGGNEQFF; DNA: TGCGCCAGCAGTGAGTCGGTGGTCGGAGGGAATGAGCAGTTCTTC
J: TRBJ1-1; V: TRBV11-2; D: TRBD1; size: NA; CDR3: CASSSSDRVKSAFF; DNA: TGTGCCAGCAGCTCGTCCGACAGGGTCAAGTCGGCTTTCTTT
J: TRBJ2-3; V: TRBV15; D: TRBD2; size: NA; CDR3: CATSRPGTSGFTDTQYF; DNA: TGTGCCACCAGCAGGCCAGGGACTAGCGGATTCACAGATACGCAGTATTTT
J: TRBJ1-3; V: TRBV19; D: NA; size: NA; CDR3: CASSIPGAGNTIYF; DNA: TGTGCCAGTAGTATTCCAGGCGCTGGAAACACCATATATTTT
J: TRBJ2-3; V: TRBV5-1; D: TRBD2; size: NA; CDR3: CASRPGLAGATDTQYF; DNA: TGCGCCAGCAGACCAGGACTAGCGGGGGCCACAGATACGCAGTATTTT
J: TRBJ1-2; V: TRBV28; D: NA; size: NA; CDR3: CASSLFGGGNDYTF; DNA: TGTGCCAGCAGTTTATTTGGCGGGGGCAATGACTACACCTTC
J: TRBJ2-1; V: TRBV6-5; D: TRBD1; size: NA; CDR3: CASRGTGGYNEQFF; DNA: TGTGCCAGCAGAGGGACAGGGGGCTACAATGAGCAGTTCTTC
J: TRBJ1-2; V: TRBV7-8; D: NA; size: once; CDR3: CASSLDRDLYGYTF; DNA: TGTGCCAGCAGCTTAGACAGGGACCTCTATGGCTACACCTTC
J: TRBJ2-6; V: TRBV5-8; D: NA; size: NA; CDR3: CASSLVAGAGANVLTF; DNA: TGTGCCAGCAGCTTGGTGGCAGGGGCTGGGGCCAACGTCCTGACTTTC
J: TRBJ2-5; V: TRBV5-4; D: TRBD1; size: NA; CDR3: CASSFGTAQETQYF; DNA: TGTGCCAGCAGCTTCGGGACAGCCCAAGAGACCCAGTACTTC
J: TRBJ2-5; V: TRBV24-1; D: NA; size: NA; CDR3: CATSDLLEETQYF; DNA: TGTGCCACCAGTGACCTCCTAGAAGAGACCCAGTACTTC
J: TRBJ2-5; V: TRBV5-6; D: TRBD2; size: once; CDR3: CASSPGLAGWVAETQYF; DNA: TGTGCCAGCAGCCCCGGACTAGCGGGATGGGTTGCAGAGACCCAGTACTTC
J: TRBJ1-2; V: TRBV11-2; D: TRBD1; size: NA; CDR3: CASSLGWQGAGYTF; DNA: TGTGCCAGCAGCTTGGGGTGGCAGGGGGCGGGCTACACCTTC
J: TRBJ1-6; V: TRBV27; D: NA; size: NA; CDR3: CASSLMGAVTNNSPLHF; DNA: TGTGCCAGCAGTTTAATGGGGGCTGTTACCAATAATTCACCCCTCCACTTT
J: TRBJ2-1; V: TRBV4-1; D: NA; size: NA; CDR3: CASSLGAGVAYNEQFF; DNA: TGCGCCAGCAGCCTGGGGGCGGGAGTAGCCTACAATGAGCAGTTCTTC
J: TRBJ2-1; V: TRBV18; D: TRBD1; size: NA; CDR3: CASSPTQGIKEQFF; DNA: TGTGCCAGCTCACCTACACAGGGGATTAAAGAGCAGTTCTTC
J: TRBJ2-1; V: TRBV7-2; D: TRBD1; size: NA; CDR3: CASTPPGQGYNEQFF; DNA: TGTGCCAGCACCCCGCCGGGACAGGGCTACAATGAGCAGTTCTTC
J: TRBJ1-5; V: TRBV6-5; D: TRBD1; size: NA; CDR3: CASSRDRGTNQPQHF; DNA: TGTGCCAGCAGTAGGGACAGGGGCACCAATCAGCCCCAGCATTTT
J: TRBJ1-2; V: TRBV6-5; D: NA; size: NA; CDR3: CAIPQNGYTF; DNA: TGTGCCATCCCGCAGAATGGCTACACCTTC
J: TRBJ1-4; V: TRBV5-6; D: TRBD1; size: NA; CDR3: CASSRAGQGSTNEKLFF; DNA: TGTGCCAGCAGCCGGGCGGGACAGGGATCAACTAATGAAAAACTGTTTTTT
J: TRBJ2-7; V: TRBV5-4; D: NA; size: few; CDR3: CASSSPDISYEQYF; DNA: TGTGCCAGCAGCTCCCCGGACATCTCCTACGAGCAGTACTTC
J: TRBJ2-2; V: TRBV6-5; D: NA; size: NA; CDR3: CASSITGPGELFF; DNA: TGTGCCAGCAGCATCACAGGGCCCGGGGAGCTGTTTTTT
J: TRBJ2-7; V: TRBV7-9; D: NA; size: few; CDR3: CASSTFQGGNPYEQYF; DNA: TGTGCCAGCAGTACTTTCCAGGGCGGAAATCCCTACGAGCAGTACTTC
J: TRBJ2-2; V: TRBV5-1; D: NA; size: NA; CDR3: CASSLQGPGTGELFF; DNA: TGCGCCAGCAGCTTGCAAGGGCCGGGGACCGGGGAGCTGTTTTTT
J: TRBJ2-7; V: TRBV11-3; D: TRBD2; size: NA; CDR3: CASSPDGTSGPGGEQYF; DNA: TGTGCCAGCAGTCCAGACGGGACTAGCGGTCCCGGGGGGGAGCAGTACTTC
J: TRBJ1-5; V: TRBV19; D: NA; size: NA; CDR3: CASSIGQIRGNQPQHF; DNA: TGTGCCAGTAGTATAGGACAGATACGGGGCAATCAGCCCCAGCATTTT
J: TRBJ2-2; V: TRBV20-1; D: NA; size: NA; CDR3: CSASIRGDTGELFF; DNA: TGCAGTGCTAGTATCAGGGGTGACACCGGGGAGCTGTTTTTT
J: TRBJ1-5; V: TRBV18; D: NA; size: NA; CDR3: CASSPSGDQPQHF; DNA: TGTGCCAGCTCACCGTCAGGGGATCAGCCCCAGCATTTT
J: TRBJ2-1; V: TRBV28; D: TRBD2; size: NA; CDR3: CASLTFSGRASNEQFF; DNA: TGTGCCAGCCTCACGTTTAGCGGGAGAGCATCGAATGAGCAGTTCTTC
J: TRBJ1-4; V: TRBV10-2; D: TRBD1; size: NA; CDR3: CASSEGTGANEKLFF; DNA: TGCGCCAGCAGTGAGGGGACAGGAGCTAATGAAAAACTGTTTTTT
J: TRBJ2-7; V: TRBV3-1/TRBV3-2; D: TRBD1; size: NA; CDR3: CASSQGQPYYEQYF; DNA: TGTGCCAGCAGCCAGGGACAGCCATACTACGAGCAGTACTTC
J: TRBJ1-1; V: TRBV5-1; D: NA; size: NA; CDR3: CASSLVGSQNTEAFF; DNA: TGCGCCAGCAGCTTGGTGGGCAGCCAAAACACTGAAGCTTTCTTT
J: TRBJ2-7; V: TRBV7-2; D: NA; size: NA; CDR3: CASSPRVGAYEQYF; DNA: TGTGCCAGCAGCCCCCGGGTAGGGGCCTACGAGCAGTACTTC
J: TRBJ2-2; V: TRBV30; D: NA; size: NA; CDR3: CAWQPREVRTGELFF; DNA: TGTGCCTGGCAACCCAGGGAAGTGCGCACCGGGGAGCTGTTTTTT
J: TRBJ1-2; V: TRBV9; D: NA; size: NA; CDR3: CASSVRDNDGYTF; DNA: TGTGCCAGCAGCGTCCGGGACAACGATGGCTACACCTTC
J: TRBJ2-7; V: TRBV19; D: NA; size: NA; CDR3: CASSIPNRVPLEQYF; DNA: TGTGCCAGTAGTATCCCGAACAGGGTTCCCCTCGAGCAGTACTTC
J: TRBJ2-3; V: TRBV15; D: NA; size: once; CDR3: CATAGLSTDTQYF; DNA: TGTGCCACCGCGGGGCTTAGCACAGATACGCAGTATTTT
J: TRBJ2-1; V: TRBV11-2; D: TRBD2; size: once; CDR3: CASSSRGGRYNEQFF; DNA: TGTGCCAGCAGCTCGCGGGGGGGCCGCTACAATGAGCAGTTCTTC
J: TRBJ2-1; V: TRBV5-4; D: NA; size: NA; CDR3: CASSPGASGVRRYNEQFF; DNA: TGTGCCAGCAGCCCCGGGGCCTCAGGGGTAAGACGCTACAATGAGCAGTTCTTC
J: TRBJ1-2; V: TRBV2; D: TRBD1; size: once; CDR3: CASREVGQGFGYTF; DNA: TGTGCCAGCAGGGAAGTGGGACAGGGGTTTGGCTACACCTTC
J: TRBJ2-5; V: TRBV11-2; D: TRBD2; size: NA; CDR3: CASSPTGGLETQYF; DNA: TGTGCCAGCAGCCCTACGGGGGGTTTGGAGACCCAGTACTTC
J: TRBJ2-2; V: TRBV11-2; D: NA; size: NA; CDR3: CASRLRGLGTGELFF; DNA: TGTGCCAGCAGGTTGCGGGGGCTGGGCACCGGGGAGCTGTTTTTT
J: TRBJ2-1; V: TRBV27; D: TRBD2; size: few; CDR3: CASSLSWRGGGEQFF; DNA: TGTGCCAGCAGTTTATCGTGGCGGGGGGGCGGTGAGCAGTTCTTC
J: TRBJ1-6; V: TRBV18; D: NA; size: few; CDR3: CASSVTGPSQKDNSPLHF; DNA: TGTGCCAGCTCCGTGACAGGCCCATCTCAAAAGGATAATTCACCCCTCCACTTT
J: TRBJ1-1; V: TRBV3-1/TRBV3-2; D: NA; size: NA; CDR3: CASSQSGLINTEAFF; DNA: TGTGCCAGCAGCCAAAGCGGACTGATAAACACTGAAGCTTTCTTT
J: TRBJ2-2; V: TRBV5-6; D: TRBD2; size: once; CDR3: CASSLTSGIKGELFF; DNA: TGTGCCAGCAGCTTGACTAGCGGGATTAAAGGAGAGCTGTTTTTT
J: TRBJ2-3; V: TRBV18; D: NA; size: NA; CDR3: CASSLTGGLLSTDTQYF; DNA: TGTGCCAGCTCACTCACCGGGGGACTTCTTAGCACAGATACGCAGTATTTT
J: TRBJ1-1; V: TRBV6-5; D: NA; size: NA; CDR3: CASAREPVTEAFF; DNA: TGTGCCAGTGCGAGGGAGCCGGTGACTGAAGCTTTCTTT